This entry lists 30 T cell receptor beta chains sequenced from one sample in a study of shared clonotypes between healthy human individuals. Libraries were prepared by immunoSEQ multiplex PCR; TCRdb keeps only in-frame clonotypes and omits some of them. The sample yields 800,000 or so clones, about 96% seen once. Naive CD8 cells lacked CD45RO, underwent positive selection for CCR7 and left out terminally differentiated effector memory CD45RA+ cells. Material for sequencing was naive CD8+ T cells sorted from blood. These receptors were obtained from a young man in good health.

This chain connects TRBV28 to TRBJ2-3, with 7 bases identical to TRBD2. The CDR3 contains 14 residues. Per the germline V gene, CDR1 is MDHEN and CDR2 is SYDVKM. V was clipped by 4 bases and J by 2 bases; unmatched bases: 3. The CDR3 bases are TGTGCCAGCAGTTGGGAGGGGTCCACAGATACGCAGTATTTT. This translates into CASSWEGSTDTQYF.

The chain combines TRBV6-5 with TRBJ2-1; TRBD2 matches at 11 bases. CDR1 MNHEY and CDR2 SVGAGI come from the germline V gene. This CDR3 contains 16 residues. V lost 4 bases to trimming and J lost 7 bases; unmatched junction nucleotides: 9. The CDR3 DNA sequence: TGTGCCAGCAGTTTACTAGCGGGAGATCTGGGTAATGAGCAGTTCTTC. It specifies CASSLLAGDLGNEQFF.

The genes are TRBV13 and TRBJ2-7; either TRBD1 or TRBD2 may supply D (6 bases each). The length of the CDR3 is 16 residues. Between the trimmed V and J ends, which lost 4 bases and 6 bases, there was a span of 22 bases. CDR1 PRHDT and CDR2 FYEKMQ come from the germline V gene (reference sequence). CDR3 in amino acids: CASSSPGGRVGGEQYF. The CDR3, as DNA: TGTGCCAGCAGCTCCCCCGGGGGCAGGGTAGGTGGCGAGCAGTACTTC.

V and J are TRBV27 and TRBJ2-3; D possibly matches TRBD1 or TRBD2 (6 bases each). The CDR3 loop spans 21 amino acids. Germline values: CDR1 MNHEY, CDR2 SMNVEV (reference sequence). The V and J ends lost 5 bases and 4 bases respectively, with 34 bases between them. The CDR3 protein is CASSPRPPQGLIPLPADTQYF. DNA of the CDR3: TGTGCCAGCAGTCCACGGCCCCCACAGGGACTGATTCCCTTACCCGCAGATACGCAGTATTTT.

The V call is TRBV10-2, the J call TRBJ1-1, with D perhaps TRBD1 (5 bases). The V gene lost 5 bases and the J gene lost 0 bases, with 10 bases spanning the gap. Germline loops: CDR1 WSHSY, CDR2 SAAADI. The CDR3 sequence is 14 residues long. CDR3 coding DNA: TGCGCCAGCAGTATGGACACGTTGAACACTGAAGCTTTCTTT. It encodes CASSMDTLNTEAFF.

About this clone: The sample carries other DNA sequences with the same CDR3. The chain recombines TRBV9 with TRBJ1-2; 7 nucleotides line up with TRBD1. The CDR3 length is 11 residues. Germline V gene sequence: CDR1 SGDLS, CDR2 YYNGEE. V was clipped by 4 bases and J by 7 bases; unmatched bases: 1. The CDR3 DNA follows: TGTGCCAGCAGCACAGGGGTTGGCTACACCTTC. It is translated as CASSTGVGYTF.

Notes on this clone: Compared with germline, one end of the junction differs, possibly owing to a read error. In DNA form, the CDR3 reads TGTGCTAGCAGCCCGAGCGGGAGCTCCTACAATGAGCAGTTCTTC. Its translation is CASSPSGSSYNEQFF. The chain combines TRBV7-7 with TRBJ2-1; TRBD2 aligns across 8 bases. CDR3 size: 15 residues. CDR1 is SSHAT, CDR2 FNYEAQ, per germline (reference sequence).

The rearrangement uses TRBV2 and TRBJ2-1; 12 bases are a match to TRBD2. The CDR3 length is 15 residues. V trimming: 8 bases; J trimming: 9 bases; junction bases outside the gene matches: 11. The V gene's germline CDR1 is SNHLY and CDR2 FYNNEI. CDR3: CASLLAGGPGVEQFF. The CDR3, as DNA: TGTGCCAGCCTACTAGCGGGAGGTCCCGGGGTTGAGCAGTTCTTC.

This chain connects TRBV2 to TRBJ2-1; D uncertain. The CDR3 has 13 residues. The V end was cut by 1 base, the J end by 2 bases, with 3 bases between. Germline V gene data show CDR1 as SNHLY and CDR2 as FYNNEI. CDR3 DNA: TGTGCCAGCAGTGAAGGCCCCTACAATGAGCAGTTCTTC. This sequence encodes CASSEGPYNEQFF.

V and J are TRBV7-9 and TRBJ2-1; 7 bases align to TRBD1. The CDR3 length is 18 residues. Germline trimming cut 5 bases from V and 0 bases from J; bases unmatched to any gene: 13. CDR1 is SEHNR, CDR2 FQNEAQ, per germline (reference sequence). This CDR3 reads CASSPRPQTGDSYNEQFF. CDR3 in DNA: TGTGCCAGCAGCCCAAGGCCCCAAACAGGGGACTCCTACAATGAGCAGTTCTTC.

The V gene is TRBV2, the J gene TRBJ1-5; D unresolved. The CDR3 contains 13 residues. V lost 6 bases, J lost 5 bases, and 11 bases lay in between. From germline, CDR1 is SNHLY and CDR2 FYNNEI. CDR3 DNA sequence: TGTGCCAGCAGACGCCGTTACGATCAGCCCCAGCATTTT. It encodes CASRRRYDQPQHF.

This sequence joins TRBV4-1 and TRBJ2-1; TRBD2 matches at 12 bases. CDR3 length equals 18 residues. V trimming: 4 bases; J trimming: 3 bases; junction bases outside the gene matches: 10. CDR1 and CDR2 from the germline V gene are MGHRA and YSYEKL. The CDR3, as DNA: TGCGCCAGCAGCCCCTTGGGGCTAGCGGGAGGGGGCTACAATGAGCAGTTCTTC. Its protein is CASSPLGLAGGGYNEQFF.

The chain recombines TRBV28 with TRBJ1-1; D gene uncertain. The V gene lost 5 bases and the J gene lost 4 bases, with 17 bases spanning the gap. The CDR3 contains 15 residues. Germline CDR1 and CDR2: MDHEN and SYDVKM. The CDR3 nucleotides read TGTGCCAGCAGTCCCTTGACCCTCCCAACCACTGAAGCTTTCTTT. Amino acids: CASSPLTLPTTEAFF.

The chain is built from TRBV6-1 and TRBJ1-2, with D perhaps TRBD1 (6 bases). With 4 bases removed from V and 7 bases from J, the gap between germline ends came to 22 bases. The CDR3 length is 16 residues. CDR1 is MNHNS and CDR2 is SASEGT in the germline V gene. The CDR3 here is CASSGVRGVGLSGYTF. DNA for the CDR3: TGTGCCAGCAGTGGGGTCAGGGGTGTGGGTTTAAGTGGCTACACCTTC.

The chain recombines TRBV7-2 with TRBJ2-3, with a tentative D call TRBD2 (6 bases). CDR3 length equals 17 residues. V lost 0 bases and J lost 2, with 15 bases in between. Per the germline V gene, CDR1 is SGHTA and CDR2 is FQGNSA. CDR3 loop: CASSLARGSGLTDTQYF. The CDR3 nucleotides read TGTGCCAGCAGCTTAGCGCGAGGTAGCGGCCTCACAGATACGCAGTATTTT.

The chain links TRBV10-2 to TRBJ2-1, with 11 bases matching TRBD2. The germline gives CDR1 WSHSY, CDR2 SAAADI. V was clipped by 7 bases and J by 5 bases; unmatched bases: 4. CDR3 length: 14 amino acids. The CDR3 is CASMGTSGDNEQFF. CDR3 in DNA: TGCGCCAGCATGGGGACTAGCGGCGACAATGAGCAGTTCTTC.

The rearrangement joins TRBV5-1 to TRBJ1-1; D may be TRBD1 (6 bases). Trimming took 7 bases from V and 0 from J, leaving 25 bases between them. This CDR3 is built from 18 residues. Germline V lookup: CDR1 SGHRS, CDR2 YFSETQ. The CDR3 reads CASELRDPDRRLNTEAFF. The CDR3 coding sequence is TGCGCCAGCGAGCTTAGGGACCCGGACAGACGACTGAACACTGAAGCTTTCTTT.

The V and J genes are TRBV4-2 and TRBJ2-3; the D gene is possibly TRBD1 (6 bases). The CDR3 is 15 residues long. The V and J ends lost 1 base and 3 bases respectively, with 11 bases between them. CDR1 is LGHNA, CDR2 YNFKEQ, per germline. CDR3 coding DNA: TGTGCCAGCAGCCAAGTAGGCAGGGGAACAGATACGCAGTATTTT. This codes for CASSQVGRGTDTQYF.

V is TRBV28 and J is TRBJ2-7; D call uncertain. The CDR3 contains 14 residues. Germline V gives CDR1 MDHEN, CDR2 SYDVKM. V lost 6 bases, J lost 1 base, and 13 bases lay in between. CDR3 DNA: TGTGCCAGCAGGGATCTAGAGATGTCCTACGAGCAGTACTTC. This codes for CASRDLEMSYEQYF.

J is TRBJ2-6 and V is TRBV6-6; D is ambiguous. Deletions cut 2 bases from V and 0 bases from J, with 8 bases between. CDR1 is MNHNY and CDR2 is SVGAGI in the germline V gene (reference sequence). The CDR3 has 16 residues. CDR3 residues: CASSYRRGSGANVLTF. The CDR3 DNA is TGTGCCAGCAGTTACAGGCGAGGCTCTGGGGCCAACGTCCTGACTTTC.

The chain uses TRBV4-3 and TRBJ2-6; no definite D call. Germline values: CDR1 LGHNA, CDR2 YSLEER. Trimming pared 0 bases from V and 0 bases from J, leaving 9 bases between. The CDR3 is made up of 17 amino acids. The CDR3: CASSQDNLGSGANVLTF. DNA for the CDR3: TGCGCCAGCAGCCAAGATAATCTCGGCTCTGGGGCCAACGTCCTGACTTTC.

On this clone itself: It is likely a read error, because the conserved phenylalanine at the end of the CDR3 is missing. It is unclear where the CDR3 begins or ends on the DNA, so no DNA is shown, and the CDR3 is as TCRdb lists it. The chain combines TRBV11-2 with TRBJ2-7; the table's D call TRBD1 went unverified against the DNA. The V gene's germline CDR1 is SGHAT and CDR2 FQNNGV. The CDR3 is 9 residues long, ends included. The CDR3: CASSPIDML.

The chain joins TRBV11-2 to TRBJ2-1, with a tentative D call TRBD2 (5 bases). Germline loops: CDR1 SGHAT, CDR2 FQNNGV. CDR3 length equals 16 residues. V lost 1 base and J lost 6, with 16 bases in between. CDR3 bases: TGTGCCAGCAGCTTAGGGAGGTTAGCGTTTGGCAATGAGCAGTTCTTC. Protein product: CASSLGRLAFGNEQFF. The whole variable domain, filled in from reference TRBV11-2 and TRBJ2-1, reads EAGVAQSPRYKIIEKRQSVAFWCNPISGHATLYWYQQILGQGPKLLIQFQNNGVVDDSQLPKDRFSAERLKGVDSTLKIQPAKLEDSAVYLCASSLGRLAFGNEQFFGPGTRLTVL.

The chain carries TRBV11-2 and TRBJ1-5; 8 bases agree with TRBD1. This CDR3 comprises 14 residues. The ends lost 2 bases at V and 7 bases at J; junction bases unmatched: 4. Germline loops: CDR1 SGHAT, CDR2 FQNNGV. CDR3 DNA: TGTGCCAGCAGCTTATCCACAGGGGGACAGCCCCAGCATTTT. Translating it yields CASSLSTGGQPQHF.

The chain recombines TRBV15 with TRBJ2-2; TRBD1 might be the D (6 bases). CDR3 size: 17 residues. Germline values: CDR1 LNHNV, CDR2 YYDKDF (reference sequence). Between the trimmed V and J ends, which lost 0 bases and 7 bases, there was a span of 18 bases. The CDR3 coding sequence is TGTGCCACCAGCAGAGATCTGGCAGGGGTTCTCGACGGGGAGCTGTTTTTT. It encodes CATSRDLAGVLDGELFF.

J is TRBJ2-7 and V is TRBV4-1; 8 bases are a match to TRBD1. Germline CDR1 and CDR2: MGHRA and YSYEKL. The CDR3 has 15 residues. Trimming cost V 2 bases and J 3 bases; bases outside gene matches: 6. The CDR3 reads CASSQPDRGLYEQYF. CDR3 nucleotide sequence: TGCGCCAGCAGCCAACCCGACAGGGGACTCTACGAGCAGTACTTC.

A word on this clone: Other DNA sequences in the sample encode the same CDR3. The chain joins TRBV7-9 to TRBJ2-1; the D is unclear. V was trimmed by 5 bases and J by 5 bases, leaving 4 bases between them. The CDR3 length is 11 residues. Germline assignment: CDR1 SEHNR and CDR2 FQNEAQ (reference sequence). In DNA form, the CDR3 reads TGTGCCAGCAGCCCGGACAATGAGCAGTTCTTC. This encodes CASSPDNEQFF.

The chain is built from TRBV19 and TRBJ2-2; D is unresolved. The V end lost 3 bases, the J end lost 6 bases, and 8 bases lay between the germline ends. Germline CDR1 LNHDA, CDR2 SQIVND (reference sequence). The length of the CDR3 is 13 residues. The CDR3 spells CASSIPSAGELFF. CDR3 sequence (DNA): TGTGCCAGTAGTATCCCTAGTGCCGGGGAGCTGTTTTTT. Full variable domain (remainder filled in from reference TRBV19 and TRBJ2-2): DGGITQSPKYLFRKEGQNVTLSCEQNLNHDAMYWYRQDPGQGLRLIYYSQIVNDFQKGDIAEGYSVSREKKESFPLTVTSAQKNPTAFYLCASSIPSAGELFFGEGSRLTVL.

In DNA form, the CDR3 reads TGCAGCGTTGAAGACGGGGTGGCAACTAATGAAAAACTGTTTTTT. Protein sequence: CSVEDGVATNEKLFF. The rearrangement links TRBV29-1 to TRBJ1-4; no definite D call. Trimming took 0 bases from V and 0 from J, leaving 8 bases between them. The CDR3 is 15 residues long. The V gene's germline CDR1 is SQVTM and CDR2 ANQGSEA.

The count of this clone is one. The CDR3 DNA reads as TGCAGCGTCGACGGGGGTTTTGGGGCCAACGTCCTGACTTTC. Translating gives CSVDGGFGANVLTF. The rearrangement uses TRBV29-1 and TRBJ2-6, with a tentative D call TRBD2 (6 bases). The V end was cut by 6 bases, the J end by 3 bases, with 12 bases between. The CDR3 runs to 14 residues. Looked up from germline, CDR1 is SQVTM and CDR2 is ANQGSEA.